In this sample, the clone carrying this T cell receptor beta chain turned up a few times. These data belong to a study of neoadjuvant anti-PD-1 for oral cavity cancer. For the study at large: Patients without progression received a fourth nivolumab dose around day 43, then surgical resection on days 50-56.

CDR1 SGHAT and CDR2 FQNNGV come from the germline V gene. The V end was cut by 2 bases, the J end by 4 bases, with 16 bases between. The CDR3 covers 16 residues. The time point: after neoadjuvant nivolumab, at surgical resection. The method was immunoSEQ multiplex PCR; TCRdb's version includes in-frame clones alone and lacks a portion of them. The data hold 35,000 to 40,000 clones, with around two fifths observed a single time. Sample: tumor tissue, taken after nivolumab (anti-PD-1) treatment. The V gene is TRBV11-2, the J gene TRBJ2-3; tentatively, D is TRBD2 (7 bases). This TCR came from a person aged 40 to 85 with oral cavity squamous cell carcinoma. CDR3 region: CASSLLVGGPADTQYF. CDR3 sequence (DNA): TGTGCCAGCAGCTTATTAGTCGGGGGGCCGGCAGATACGCAGTATTTT.